Listed here is a single TCR beta chain. Its antigen remains unidentified. This entry is derived from a study of early stage breast cancer tumors. Findings and limits, study-wide: Tumors had about 2.6-fold higher T cell density than normal breast. Chain pairing and CD4, CD8 or FOXP3 expression were not captured.

The CDR3 extends over 15 amino acids. Trimming cost V 4 bases and J 4 bases, with 15 bases left between them. CDR1 MNHEY and CDR2 SVGAGI come from the germline V gene. Each sample had two DNA replicates, 0.5 ug blood or approximately 1.5 ug tissue. Profiling relied on immunoSEQ multiplex PCR, and the TCRdb table lists in-frame clones only, not all of them. The data contain roughly 49,000 clones, over 75% of them singletons. The sequence was obtained from a person aged 40-50 years with breast cancer. Material for sequencing was blood. The chain recombines TRBV6-5 with TRBJ2-3, with D tentatively TRBD1 (6 bases). CDR3 amino acids: CASSLGGFSADTQYF. The CDR3 region has the DNA TGTGCCAGCAGTTTAGGGGGATTTTCCGCAGATACGCAGTATTTT.